This record concerns one TCR beta chain sequence. For TCRbeta, the library was prepared with unique molecular identifiers. TCRdb passed the PCR reads through MiXCR, listing each CDR3 protein once. The sample shows under 450,000 distinct CDR3 sequences, about an eighth of them seen only once. V was clipped by 2 bases and J by 2 bases; unmatched bases: 12. CDR1 is SGHVS, CDR2 FQNEAQ, per germline. CDR3 length equals 18 residues. The data stem from a study of T-cell reconstitution after alpha-beta-depleted transplantation in children. This receptor was taken from a human donor who donated a stem cell graft to a child with Fanconi anemia. The chain combines TRBV7-8 with TRBJ2-5; TRBD1 matches 9 bases. The sequences come from PBMCs, collected from the stem cell graft. The CDR3 here is CASSLRKATGGVQETQYF. The DNA for the CDR3 is TGTGCCAGCAGCTTAAGGAAAGCGACAGGGGGGGTTCAAGAGACCCAGTACTTC. Drawing the rest from reference TRBV7-8 and TRBJ2-5, the complete variable domain is GAGVSQSPRYKVAKRGQDVALRCDPISGHVSLFWYQQALGQGPEFLTYFQNEAQLDKSGLPSDRFFAERPEGSVSTLKIQRTQQEDSAVYLCASSLRKATGGVQETQYFGPGTRLLVL.